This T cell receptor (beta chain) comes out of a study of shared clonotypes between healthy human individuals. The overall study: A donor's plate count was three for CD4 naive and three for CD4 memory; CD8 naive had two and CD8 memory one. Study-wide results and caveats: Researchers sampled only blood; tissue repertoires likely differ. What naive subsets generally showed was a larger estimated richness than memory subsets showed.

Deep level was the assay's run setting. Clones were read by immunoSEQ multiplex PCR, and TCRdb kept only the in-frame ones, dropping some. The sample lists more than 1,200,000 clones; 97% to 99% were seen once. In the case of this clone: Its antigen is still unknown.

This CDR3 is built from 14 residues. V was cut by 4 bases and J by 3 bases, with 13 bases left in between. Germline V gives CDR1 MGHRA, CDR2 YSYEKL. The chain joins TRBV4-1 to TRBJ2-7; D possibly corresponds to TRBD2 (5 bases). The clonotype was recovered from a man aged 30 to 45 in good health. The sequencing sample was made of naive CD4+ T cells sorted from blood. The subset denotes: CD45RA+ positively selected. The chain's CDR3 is CASSRIGLNYEQYF. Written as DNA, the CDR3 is TGCGCCAGCAGCCGAATAGGACTGAACTACGAGCAGTACTTC.